These 24 T cell receptor beta chains were all obtained from the same sample, sequenced in a study of blood T cell repertoires in COVID-19. The repertoire was sequenced with immunoSEQ multiplex PCR; TCRdb's copy has only in-frame clones and lacks some. The table records about 240,000 clones, approximately 82% of them present only once. Sequenced material: peripheral blood. These receptors came from a woman aged 18-30 years with acute or convalescent COVID-19.

The V and J genes are TRBV24-1 and TRBJ2-3; 8 bases align to TRBD1. The ends lost 1 base at V and 2 bases at J; junction bases unmatched: 4. Germline V lookup: CDR1 KGHDR, CDR2 SFDVKD. The CDR3 loop spans 16 amino acids. The CDR3 sequence: CATSDFGTGNTDTQYF. In nucleotides, the CDR3 is TGTGCCACCAGTGATTTTGGGACAGGTAACACAGATACGCAGTATTTT.

V usage is TRBV25-1 and J usage is TRBJ1-1; 7 nucleotides match TRBD1. The germline gives CDR1 MGHDK, CDR2 SYGVNS. The CDR3 has 13 residues. With 4 bases clipped from V and 7 bases from J, the junction kept 6 bases outside the gene matches. CDR3 loop: CASSAPDRDEAFF. Here the CDR3 DNA reads TGTGCCAGCAGTGCTCCCGACAGGGATGAAGCTTTCTTT. Complete variable domain (other parts from reference TRBV25-1 and TRBJ1-1): EADIYQTPRYLVIGTGKKITLECSQTMGHDKMYWYQQDPGMELHLIHYSYGVNSTEKGDLSSESTVSRIRTEHFPLTLESARPSHTSQYLCASSAPDRDEAFFGQGTRLTVV.

This chain connects TRBV30 to TRBJ2-3; TRBD2 matches at 7 bases. This CDR3 region has 14 residues. Germline V gene lookup returns CDR1 GTSNPN and CDR2 SVGIG (reference sequence). Trimming took 2 bases from V and 3 from J; bases not matched to a gene: 5. CDR3 loop: CAWSPNSGTDTQYF. DNA of the CDR3: TGTGCCTGGAGTCCAAATAGCGGGACAGATACGCAGTATTTT.

This chain connects TRBV5-1 to TRBJ1-2, with TRBD1 as a possible D gene (5 bases). This CDR3 spans 13 amino acids. The germline V and J ends were trimmed by 0 bases and 6 bases, with 9 bases remaining between them. The germline gives CDR1 SGHRS, CDR2 YFSETQ. CDR3 in DNA: TGCGCCAGCAGCTTGGATGTGGGGCATGGCTACACCTTC. Translation gives CASSLDVGHGYTF.

The chain combines TRBV5-1 with TRBJ1-1, with D perhaps matching TRBD1 (6 bases). V lost 5 bases to trimming and J lost 1 base, with 15 bases between them. CDR3 length equals 15 residues. Germline CDR1 SGHRS, CDR2 YFSETQ. DNA for the CDR3: TGCGCCAGCAGGTCAGGGGTAGAAAGGAACACTGAAGCTTTCTTT. This encodes CASRSGVERNTEAFF.

V and J are TRBV2 and TRBJ2-5, with a possible D match to TRBD1 (6 bases). CDR3 size: 15 residues. V lost 6 bases to trimming and J lost 4 bases, with 18 bases between them. Germline CDR1 SNHLY, CDR2 FYNNEI. CDR3 protein: CASSQSPGQGETQYF. In DNA, the CDR3 is TGTGCCAGCAGCCAATCGCCGGGACAAGGAGAGACCCAGTACTTC.

V is TRBV7-2 and J is TRBJ1-2; the match to TRBD1 covers 8 bases. This CDR3 contains 14 residues. The germline gives CDR1 SGHTA, CDR2 FQGNSA. After removal of 1 base from V and 4 bases from J, the junction contained 2 bases not matched to a gene. This CDR3 is CASSLGTGSYGYTF. The CDR3 DNA sequence: TGTGCCAGCAGCTTAGGGACAGGGAGCTATGGCTACACCTTC.

The V call is TRBV5-1, the J call TRBJ1-2; D remains ambiguous. The CDR3 totals 13 residues. The V and J ends lost 6 bases and 8 bases respectively, with 17 bases between them. In germline, CDR1 is SGHRS, CDR2 YFSETQ. In DNA, the CDR3 is TGCGCCAGCACCGATACCCAGGCCGGCGGCTACACCTTC. This encodes CASTDTQAGGYTF. The whole variable domain, filled in from reference TRBV5-1 and TRBJ1-2, reads KAGVTQTPRYLIKTRGQQVTLSCSPISGHRSVSWYQQTPGQGLQFLFEYFSETQRNKGNFPGRFSGRQFSNSRSEMNVSTLELGDSALYLCASTDTQAGGYTFGSGTRLTVV.

This chain uses TRBV6-5 with TRBJ1-5, with D possibly being TRBD1 (5 bases). V was cut by 5 bases and J by 5 bases, with 13 bases left in between. The germline gives CDR1 MNHEY, CDR2 SVGAGI. The CDR3 runs to 14 residues. CDR3 sequence: CASSQTDGDQPQHF. The DNA of the CDR3 is TGTGCCAGCAGTCAGACAGATGGAGATCAGCCCCAGCATTTT.

The chain employs TRBV3-1 (or the pseudogene TRBV3-2) and TRBJ2-3; D is perhaps TRBD2 (5 bases). V was shortened by 4 bases and J by 2 bases, with 10 bases between the two germline ends. The CDR3 has 14 residues. Germline V lookup: CDR1 LGHDT, CDR2 YNNKEL (reference sequence). In nucleotides, the CDR3 is TGTGCCAGCAGCCCCCCGGAGGTCACAGATACGCAGTATTTT. This translates into CASSPPEVTDTQYF.

The gene calls are TRBV28 and TRBJ2-7, with TRBD2 as a possible D gene (6 bases). The germline V gene has CDR1 MDHEN and CDR2 SYDVKM. V was cut by 6 bases and J by 3 bases, with 15 bases left in between. This CDR3 contains 14 residues. For the CDR3, the DNA is TGTGCCAGCAGGAGAGTGGGGGGAGACTACGAGCAGTACTTC. Its translation is CASRRVGGDYEQYF.

The CDR3 region has the DNA TGTGCCAGCAGTTCTCCGGGACAGGGTGTCGCAGATACGCAGTATTTT. Residues: CASSSPGQGVADTQYF. The V and J genes are TRBV27 and TRBJ2-3, with 9 bases fitting TRBD1. J gave up 4 bases and V 4 bases, and 9 bases lay outside the gene matches. Germline lookup yields CDR1 MNHEY and CDR2 SMNVEV (reference sequence). The CDR3 length is 16 residues.

The chain employs TRBV18 and TRBJ2-7, with D tentatively TRBD2 (5 bases). The CDR3 spans 12 residues. Germline CDR1 KGHSH, CDR2 LQKENI. Trimming cost V 6 bases and J 2 bases, with 8 bases left between them. In DNA form, the CDR3 reads TGTGCCAGCTCCTCGGAGGCCTACGAGCAGTACTTC. Protein sequence: CASSSEAYEQYF.

The chain uses TRBV5-1 and TRBJ1-1, with D unresolved. V lost 1 base and J 5 bases, leaving 15 bases between the germline ends. Germline V gene sequence: CDR1 SGHRS, CDR2 YFSETQ. The CDR3 is 15 amino acids. CDR3 DNA: TGCGCCAGCAGCTTGCTGCCCGGCCGGGTAACTGAAGCTTTCTTT. Protein product: CASSLLPGRVTEAFF.

CDR3 in DNA: TGCGCCAGCAGCTTGACAGGGCGAAATAATTCACCCCTCCACTTT. As protein: CASSLTGRNNSPLHF. The chain is built from TRBV5-1 and TRBJ1-6; D is perhaps TRBD1 (6 bases). This CDR3 has 15 residues. With 1 base removed from V and 5 bases from J, the gap between germline ends came to 10 bases. Per germline, CDR1 SGHRS and CDR2 YFSETQ.

The J gene is TRBJ2-1, the V gene TRBV18, with 7 bases aligning to TRBD2. This CDR3 is built from 15 residues. Trimming cost V 3 bases and J 9 bases; bases outside gene matches: 11. Germline-derived CDR1 and CDR2 are KGHSH and LQKENI. The CDR3 is CASSPGGSTVGEQFF. CDR3 nucleotides: TGTGCCAGCTCACCCGGCGGGAGTACGGTGGGTGAGCAGTTCTTC.

This sequence joins TRBV29-1 and TRBJ1-2, with D possibly being TRBD1 (6 bases). The CDR3 contains 12 residues. Germline V lookup: CDR1 SQVTM, CDR2 ANQGSEA. V was cut by 6 bases and J by 6 bases, with 14 bases left in between. As DNA, the CDR3 is TGCAGCGTCCACAGGGCAAACGATGGCTACACCTTC. The encoded protein is CSVHRANDGYTF.

The genes are TRBV20-1 and TRBJ2-5; tentatively, D is TRBD2 (6 bases). The CDR3 totals 11 residues. CDR1 is DFQATT and CDR2 is SNEGSKA in the germline V gene (reference sequence). Trimming took 6 bases from V and 9 from J, leaving 14 bases between them. The CDR3 region has the DNA TGCAGTGCCCCGACGCCGGGGGCCCAGTACTTC. This gives the protein CSAPTPGAQYF.

The chain's CDR3 is CASRDRRDTHNSPLHF. CDR3 sequence (DNA): TGTGCCAGCAGGGACCGCCGGGACACTCATAATTCACCCCTCCACTTT. The V call is TRBV27, the J call TRBJ1-6; D possibly corresponds to TRBD1 (6 bases). CDR3 size: 16 residues. Germline V lookup: CDR1 MNHEY, CDR2 SMNVEV (reference sequence). V shed 6 bases and J shed 5 bases, with 17 bases lying between them.

The V and J genes are TRBV6-5 and TRBJ2-3; TRBD1 matches at 9 bases. Germline V gene sequence: CDR1 MNHEY, CDR2 SVGAGI. With 9 bases clipped from V and 3 bases from J, the junction kept 4 bases outside the gene matches. CDR3 size: 13 residues. CDR3 loop: CARGQGGTDTQYF. The CDR3 DNA sequence: TGTGCCAGGGGACAGGGAGGGACAGATACGCAGTATTTT.

This chain links TRBV6-5 with TRBJ1-4; TRBD1 matches 7 bases. The trim removed 6 bases at V and 10 bases at J, leaving 11 bases unmatched. CDR1 and CDR2 (germline): MNHEY, SVGAGI. The CDR3 has 14 amino acids. Here the CDR3 DNA reads TGTGCCAGCAGAACACAGGGGATTGGTGGAAAACTGTTTTTT. It yields the protein CASRTQGIGGKLFF.

The rearrangement links TRBV6-5 to TRBJ2-7; D not certain. CDR1 and CDR2 (germline): MNHEY, SVGAGI. Deletions cut 0 bases from V and 0 bases from J, with 12 bases between. The CDR3 has 16 residues. The CDR3 bases are TGTGCCAGCAGTTACTCGGCTAGACCCAGCTCCTACGAGCAGTACTTC. Its protein product is CASSYSARPSSYEQYF.

The chain employs TRBV27 and TRBJ2-1, with TRBD2 matching 7 bases. Unmatched junction bases numbered 25, after V lost 7 bases and J lost 7 bases. CDR3 size: 19 residues. Germline CDR1 reads MNHEY; CDR2 reads SMNVEV (reference sequence). The CDR3 region is CASIPNAGGKGRYRNEQFF. CDR3 coding DNA: TGTGCCAGCATTCCTAACGCCGGGGGGAAGGGGAGATATAGGAATGAGCAGTTCTTC.

This clone was observed once. The chain couples TRBV28 to TRBJ2-7, with 13 bases aligning to TRBD2. The CDR3 length is 15 residues. After removal of 5 bases from V and 6 bases from J, the junction contained 7 bases not matched to a gene. Looked up from germline, CDR1 is MDHEN and CDR2 is SYDVKM. CDR3 DNA sequence: TGTGCCAGCAGTCCCCGGACTAGCGGGAGTGCCGAGCAGTACTTC. Its translation is CASSPRTSGSAEQYF.